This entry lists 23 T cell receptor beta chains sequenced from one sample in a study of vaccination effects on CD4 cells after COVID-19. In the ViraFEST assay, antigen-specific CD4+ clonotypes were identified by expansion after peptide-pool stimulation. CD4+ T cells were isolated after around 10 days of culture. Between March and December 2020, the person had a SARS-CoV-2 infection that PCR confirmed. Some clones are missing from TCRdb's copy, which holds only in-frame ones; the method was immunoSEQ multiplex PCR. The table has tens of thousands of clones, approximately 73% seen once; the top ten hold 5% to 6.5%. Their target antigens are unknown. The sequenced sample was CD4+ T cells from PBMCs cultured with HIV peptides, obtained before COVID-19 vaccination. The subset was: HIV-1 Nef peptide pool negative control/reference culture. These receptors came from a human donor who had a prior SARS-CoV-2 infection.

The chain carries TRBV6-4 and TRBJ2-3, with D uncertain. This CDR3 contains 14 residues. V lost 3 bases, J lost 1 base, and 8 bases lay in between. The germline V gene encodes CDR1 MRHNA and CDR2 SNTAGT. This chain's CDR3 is CASSEEMGTDTQYF. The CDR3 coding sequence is TGTGCCAGCAGTGAGGAGATGGGCACAGATACGCAGTATTTT.

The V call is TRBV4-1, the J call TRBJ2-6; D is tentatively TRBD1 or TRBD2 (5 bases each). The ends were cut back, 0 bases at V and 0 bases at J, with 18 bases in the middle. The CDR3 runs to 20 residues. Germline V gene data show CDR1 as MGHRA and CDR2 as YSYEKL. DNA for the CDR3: TGCGCCAGCAGCCAAGACAGGGAGAGACTGACCCCCTCTGGGGCCAACGTCCTGACTTTC. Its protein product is CASSQDRERLTPSGANVLTF.

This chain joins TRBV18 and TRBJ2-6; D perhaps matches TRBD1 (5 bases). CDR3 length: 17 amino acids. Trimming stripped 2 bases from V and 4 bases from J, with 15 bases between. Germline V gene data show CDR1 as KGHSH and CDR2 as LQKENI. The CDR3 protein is CASSPKVGEAGANVLTF. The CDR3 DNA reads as TGTGCCAGCTCACCAAAGGTAGGGGAAGCAGGGGCCAACGTCCTGACTTTC.

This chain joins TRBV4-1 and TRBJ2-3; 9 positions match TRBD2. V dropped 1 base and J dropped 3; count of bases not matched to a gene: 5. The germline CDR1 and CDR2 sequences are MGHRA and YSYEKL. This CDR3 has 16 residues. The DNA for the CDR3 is TGCGCCAGCAGCCAAGTTATCCTAGCGGGGACAGATACGCAGTATTTT. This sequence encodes CASSQVILAGTDTQYF.

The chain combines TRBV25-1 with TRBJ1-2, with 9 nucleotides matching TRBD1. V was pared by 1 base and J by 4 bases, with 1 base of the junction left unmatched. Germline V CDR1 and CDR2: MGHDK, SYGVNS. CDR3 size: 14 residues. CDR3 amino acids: CASSEWTGAYGYTF. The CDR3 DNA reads TGTGCCAGCAGTGAATGGACAGGGGCCTATGGCTACACCTTC.

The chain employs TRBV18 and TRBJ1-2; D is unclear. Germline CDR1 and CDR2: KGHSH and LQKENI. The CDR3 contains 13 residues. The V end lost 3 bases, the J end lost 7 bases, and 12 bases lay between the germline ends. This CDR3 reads CASSPGRDRGYTF. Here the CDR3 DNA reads TGTGCCAGCTCACCGGGGAGGGATCGTGGCTACACCTTC.

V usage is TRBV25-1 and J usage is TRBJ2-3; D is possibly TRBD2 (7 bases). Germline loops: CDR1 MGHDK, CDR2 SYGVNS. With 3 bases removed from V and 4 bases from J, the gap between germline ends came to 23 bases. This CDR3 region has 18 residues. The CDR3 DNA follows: TGTGCCAGCAGTGACCGAGTTTGGGGGGGGCGCGGACCAGATACGCAGTATTTT. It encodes CASSDRVWGGRGPDTQYF.

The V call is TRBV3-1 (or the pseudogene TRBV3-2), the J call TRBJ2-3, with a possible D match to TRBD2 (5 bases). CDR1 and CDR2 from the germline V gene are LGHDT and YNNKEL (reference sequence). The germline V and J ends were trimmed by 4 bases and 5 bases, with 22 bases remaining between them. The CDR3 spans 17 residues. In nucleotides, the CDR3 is TGTGCCAGCAGCCCAACAATCCCTGCCCTGGGAGAAGATACGCAGTATTTT. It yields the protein CASSPTIPALGEDTQYF.

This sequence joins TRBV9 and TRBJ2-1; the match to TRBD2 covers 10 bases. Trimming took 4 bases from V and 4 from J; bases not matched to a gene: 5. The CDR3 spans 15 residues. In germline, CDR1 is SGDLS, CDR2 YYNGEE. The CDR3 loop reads CASSLGTSAYNEQFF. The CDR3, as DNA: TGTGCCAGCAGCTTAGGGACTAGCGCATACAATGAGCAGTTCTTC.

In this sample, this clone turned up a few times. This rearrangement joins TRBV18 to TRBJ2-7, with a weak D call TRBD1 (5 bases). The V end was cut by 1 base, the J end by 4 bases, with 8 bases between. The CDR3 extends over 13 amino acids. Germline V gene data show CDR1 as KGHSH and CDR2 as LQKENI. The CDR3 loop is CASSPRQIYEQYF. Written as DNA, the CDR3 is TGTGCCAGCTCACCACGACAGATATACGAGCAGTACTTC.

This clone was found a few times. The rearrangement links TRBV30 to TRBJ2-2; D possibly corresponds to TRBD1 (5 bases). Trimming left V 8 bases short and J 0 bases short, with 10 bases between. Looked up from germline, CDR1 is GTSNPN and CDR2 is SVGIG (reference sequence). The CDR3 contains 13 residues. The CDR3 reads CARQRTNTGELFF. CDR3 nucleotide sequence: TGTGCCCGACAGAGGACGAACACCGGGGAGCTGTTTTTT.

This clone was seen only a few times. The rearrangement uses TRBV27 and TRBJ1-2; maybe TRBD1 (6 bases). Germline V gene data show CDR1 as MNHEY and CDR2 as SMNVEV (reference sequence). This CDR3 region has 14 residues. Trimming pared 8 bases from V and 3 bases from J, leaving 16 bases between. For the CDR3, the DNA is TGTGCCAGCGGTTCGTGGGGGGCTGACTATGGCTACACCTTC. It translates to CASGSWGADYGYTF.

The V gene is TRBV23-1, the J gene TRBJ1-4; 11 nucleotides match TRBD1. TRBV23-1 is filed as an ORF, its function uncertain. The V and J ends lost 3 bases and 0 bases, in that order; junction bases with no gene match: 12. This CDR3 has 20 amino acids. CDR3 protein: CASSHSTDGTGGTTNEKLFF. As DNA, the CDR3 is TGCGCCAGCAGTCACTCCACCGACGGGACAGGGGGAACAACTAATGAAAAACTGTTTTTT.

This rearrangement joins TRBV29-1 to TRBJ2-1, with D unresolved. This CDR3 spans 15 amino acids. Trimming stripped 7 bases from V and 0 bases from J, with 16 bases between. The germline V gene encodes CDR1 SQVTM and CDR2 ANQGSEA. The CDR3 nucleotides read TGCAGCGCCCAAGGCGAGAGCAGCTCCTACAATGAGCAGTTCTTC. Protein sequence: CSAQGESSSYNEQFF.

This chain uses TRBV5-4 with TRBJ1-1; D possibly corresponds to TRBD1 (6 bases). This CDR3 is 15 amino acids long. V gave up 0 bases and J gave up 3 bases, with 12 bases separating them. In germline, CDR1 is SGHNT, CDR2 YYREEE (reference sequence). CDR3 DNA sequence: TGTGCCAGCAGCTTGGCCCAGGGGACTTACACTGAAGCTTTCTTT. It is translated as CASSLAQGTYTEAFF.

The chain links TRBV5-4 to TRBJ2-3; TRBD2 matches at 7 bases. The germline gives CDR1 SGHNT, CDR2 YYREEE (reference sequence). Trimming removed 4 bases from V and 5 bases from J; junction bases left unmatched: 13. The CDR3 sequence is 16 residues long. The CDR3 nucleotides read TGTGCCAGCAGCACAAACTCACTAGCGTTTGAAGATACGCAGTATTTT. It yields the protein CASSTNSLAFEDTQYF.

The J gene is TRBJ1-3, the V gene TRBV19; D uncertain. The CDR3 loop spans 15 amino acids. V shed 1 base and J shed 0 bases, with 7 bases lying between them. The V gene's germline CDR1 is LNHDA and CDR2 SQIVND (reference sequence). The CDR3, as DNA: TGTGCCAGTAGTATAGTGGCAGGCTCTGGAAACACCATATATTTT. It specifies CASSIVAGSGNTIYF.

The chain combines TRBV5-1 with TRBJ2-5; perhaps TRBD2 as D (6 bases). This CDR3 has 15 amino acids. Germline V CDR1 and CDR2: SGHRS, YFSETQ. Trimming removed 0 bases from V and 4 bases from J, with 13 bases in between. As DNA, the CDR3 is TGCGCCAGCAGCTTGGCCTCGGGGGTGGGAGAGACCCAGTACTTC. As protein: CASSLASGVGETQYF. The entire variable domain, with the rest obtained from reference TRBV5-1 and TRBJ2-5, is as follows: KAGVTQTPRYLIKTRGQQVTLSCSPISGHRSVSWYQQTPGQGLQFLFEYFSETQRNKGNFPGRFSGRQFSNSRSEMNVSTLELGDSALYLCASSLASGVGETQYFGPGTRLLVL.

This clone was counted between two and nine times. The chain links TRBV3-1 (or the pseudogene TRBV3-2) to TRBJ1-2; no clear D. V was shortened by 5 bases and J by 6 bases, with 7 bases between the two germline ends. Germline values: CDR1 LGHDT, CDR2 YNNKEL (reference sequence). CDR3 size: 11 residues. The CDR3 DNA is TGTGCCAGCAGCTTCGGTGATGGCTACACCTTC. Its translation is CASSFGDGYTF.

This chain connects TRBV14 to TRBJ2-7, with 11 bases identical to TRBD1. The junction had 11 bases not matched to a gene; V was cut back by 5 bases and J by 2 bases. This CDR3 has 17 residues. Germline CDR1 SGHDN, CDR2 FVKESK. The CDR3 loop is CASSFRTGTGGTYEQYF. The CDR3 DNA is TGTGCCAGCAGCTTTCGAACCGGGACAGGGGGGACCTACGAGCAGTACTTC.

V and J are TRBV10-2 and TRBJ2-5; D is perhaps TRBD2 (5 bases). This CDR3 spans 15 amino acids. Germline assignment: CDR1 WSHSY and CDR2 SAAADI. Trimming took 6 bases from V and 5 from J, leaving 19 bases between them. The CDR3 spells CASRGRPGEEETQYF. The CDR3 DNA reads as TGCGCCAGCAGGGGGAGACCTGGGGAAGAGGAGACCCAGTACTTC.

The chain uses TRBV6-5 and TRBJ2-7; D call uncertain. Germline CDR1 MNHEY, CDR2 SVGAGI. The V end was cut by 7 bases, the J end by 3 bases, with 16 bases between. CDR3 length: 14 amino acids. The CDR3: CASKKTLIDYEQYF. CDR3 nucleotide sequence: TGTGCCAGCAAAAAGACACTTATAGACTACGAGCAGTACTTC.

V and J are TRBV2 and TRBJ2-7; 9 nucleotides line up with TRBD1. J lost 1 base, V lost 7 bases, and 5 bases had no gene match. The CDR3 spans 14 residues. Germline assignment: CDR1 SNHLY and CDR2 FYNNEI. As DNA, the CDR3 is TGTGCCAGCATCCGGGACAGGGTGTCCTACGAGCAGTACTTC. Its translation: CASIRDRVSYEQYF.